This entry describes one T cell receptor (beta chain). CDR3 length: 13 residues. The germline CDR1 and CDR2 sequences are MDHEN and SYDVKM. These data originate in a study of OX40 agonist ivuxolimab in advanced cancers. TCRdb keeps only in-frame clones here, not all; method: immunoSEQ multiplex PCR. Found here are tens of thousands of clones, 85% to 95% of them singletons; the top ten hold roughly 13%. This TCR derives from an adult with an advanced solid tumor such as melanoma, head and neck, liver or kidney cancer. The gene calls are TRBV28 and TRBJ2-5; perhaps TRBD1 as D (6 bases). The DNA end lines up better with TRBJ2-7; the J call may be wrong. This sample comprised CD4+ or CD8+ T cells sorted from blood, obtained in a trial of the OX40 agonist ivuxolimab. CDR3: CASTFGRGYEQYF. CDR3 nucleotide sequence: TGTGCCAGCACGTTTGGCAGGGGCTACGAGCAGTACTTC.